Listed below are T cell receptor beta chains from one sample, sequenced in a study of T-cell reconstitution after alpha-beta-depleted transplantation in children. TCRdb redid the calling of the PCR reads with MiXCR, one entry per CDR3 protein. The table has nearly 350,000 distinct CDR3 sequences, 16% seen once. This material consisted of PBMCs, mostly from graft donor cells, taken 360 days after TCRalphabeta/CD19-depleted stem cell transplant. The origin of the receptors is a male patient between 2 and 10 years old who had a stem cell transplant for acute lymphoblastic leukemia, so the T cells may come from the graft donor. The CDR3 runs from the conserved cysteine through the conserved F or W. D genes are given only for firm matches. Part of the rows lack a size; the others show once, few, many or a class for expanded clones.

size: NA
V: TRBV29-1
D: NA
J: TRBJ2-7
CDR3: CSVARGGLEQYF
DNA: TGCAGCGTTGCCAGGGGGGGGCTTGAGCAGTACTTC

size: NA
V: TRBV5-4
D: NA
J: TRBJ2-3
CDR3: CASSSRDNTDTQYF
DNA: TGTGCCAGCAGCTCGAGGGACAACACAGATACGCAGTATTTT

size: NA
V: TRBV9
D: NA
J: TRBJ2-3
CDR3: CASSVVPSARTDTQYF
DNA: TGTGCCAGCAGCGTAGTACCTAGCGCTCGCACAGATACGCAGTATTTT

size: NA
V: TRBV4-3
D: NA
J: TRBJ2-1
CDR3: CASSQDHASASYNEQFF
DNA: TGCGCCAGCAGCCAAGATCATGCTAGCGCCTCCTACAATGAGCAGTTCTTC

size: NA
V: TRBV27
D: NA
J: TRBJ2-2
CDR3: CASSFLLSTGGTGELFF
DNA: TGTGCCAGCAGTTTTTTATTGTCTACAGGTGGAACCGGGGAGCTGTTTTTT

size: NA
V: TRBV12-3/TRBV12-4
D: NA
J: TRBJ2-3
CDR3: CASSFGVEDSYTDTQYF
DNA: TGTGCCAGCAGTTTTGGGGTAGAAGACAGCTACACAGATACGCAGTATTTT

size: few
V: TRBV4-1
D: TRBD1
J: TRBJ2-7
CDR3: CASSHPGTGPYEQYF
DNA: TGCGCCAGCAGCCACCCCGGGACAGGCCCCTACGAGCAGTACTTC

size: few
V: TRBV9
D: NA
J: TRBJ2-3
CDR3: CASSHYPSTDTQYF
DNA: TGTGCCAGCAGTCACTATCCCTCCACAGATACGCAGTATTTT

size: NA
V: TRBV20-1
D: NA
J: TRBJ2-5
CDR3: CSAGTQETQYF
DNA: TGCAGTGCGGGGACCCAAGAGACCCAGTACTTC

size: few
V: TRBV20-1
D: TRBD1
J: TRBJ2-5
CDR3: CSARQPGDRGQGTQYF
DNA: TGCAGTGCCAGGCAGCCCGGCGACAGGGGGCAAGGGACCCAGTACTTC

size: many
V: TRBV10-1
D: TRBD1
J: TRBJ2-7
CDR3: CASSDPGTAHYEQYF
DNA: TGCGCCAGCAGTGACCCGGGGACAGCGCACTACGAGCAGTACTTC

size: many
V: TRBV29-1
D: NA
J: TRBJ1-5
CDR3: CSVEGPQPQHF
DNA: TGCAGCGTTGAGGGACCGCAGCCCCAGCATTTT

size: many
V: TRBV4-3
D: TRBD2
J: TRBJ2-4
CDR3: CASSQEALAGQNIQYF
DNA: TGCGCCAGCAGCCAAGAAGCACTAGCGGGACAAAACATTCAGTACTTC

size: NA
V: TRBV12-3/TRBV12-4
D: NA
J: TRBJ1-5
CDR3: CASGRGGNQPQHF
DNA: TGTGCCAGCGGAAGGGGTGGCAATCAGCCCCAGCATTTT

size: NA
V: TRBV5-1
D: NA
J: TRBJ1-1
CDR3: CASSLAADMNTEAFF
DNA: TGCGCCAGCAGCTTGGCGGCGGATATGAACACTGAAGCTTTCTTT

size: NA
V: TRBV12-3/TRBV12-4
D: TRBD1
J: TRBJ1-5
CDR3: CASSLSRGATHF
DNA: TGTGCCAGCAGTTTGTCCAGGGGGGCCACGCATTTT

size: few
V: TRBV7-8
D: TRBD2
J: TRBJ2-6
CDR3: CASSRPPGLESGANVLTF
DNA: TGTGCCAGCAGCCGGCCGCCGGGACTAGAGTCGGGGGCCAACGTCCTGACTTTC